These T cell receptor beta chains were read from a single sample in a study of blood T cell repertoires in COVID-19. The repertoire was sequenced with immunoSEQ multiplex PCR; TCRdb's copy has only in-frame clones and lacks some. The sample lists about 270,000 clones, roughly four fifths occurring once. Sequencing was done on a sample of peripheral blood. The receptors here all came from a woman aged 50 to 60 who had recovered from COVID-19. Both conserved end residues are part of each CDR3. Expanded clones get a size class; other rows say once, few or many, or leave the size out.

j_gene | v_gene | abundance | CDR3aa
TRBJ2-2 | TRBV18 | NA | CASSPAVLGADSTGELFF
TRBJ1-6 | TRBV24-1 | NA | CATSEDRVGTSPLHF
TRBJ1-6 | TRBV28 | NA | CASSSSGVGNSPLHF
TRBJ2-1 | TRBV7-2 | NA | CASSPRTRRNEQFF
TRBJ1-3 | TRBV18 | NA | CASSPPGTASGNTIYF
TRBJ2-1 | TRBV4-1 | NA | CASSHQLRSGTVGGSYNEQFF
TRBJ2-7 | TRBV29-1 | few | CSVGTGPIYEQYF
TRBJ2-7 | TRBV25-1 | NA | CASSERGRQAYEQYF
TRBJ1-2 | TRBV4-3 | NA | CASSHTGQGIEHGYTF
TRBJ1-4 | TRBV5-1 | once | CASSPIAQGEKLFF
TRBJ1-2 | TRBV6-5 | NA | CASSSGYYGYTF
TRBJ1-6 | TRBV6-2/TRBV6-3 | few | CASSYGQGDSPLHF
TRBJ2-7 | TRBV7-3 | NA | CASSPGTGDEQYF
TRBJ1-5 | TRBV27 | NA | CASSLSGSLNQPQHF
TRBJ1-5 | TRBV4-3 | NA | CASSQDPWSATHF
TRBJ2-7 | TRBV27 | NA | CASTLLAGGGEQYF
TRBJ2-7 | TRBV5-4 | NA | CASSPGTGPRFSYEQYF
TRBJ2-7 | TRBV10-1 | NA | CAIQGYDRGLYEQYF
TRBJ2-7 | TRBV5-1 | NA | CASTGTAGAPGYEQYF
TRBJ2-7 | TRBV6-5 | NA | CASSLYGQDGSYEQYF
TRBJ1-4 | TRBV6-2/TRBV6-3 | NA | CASSLITGIEKLFF
TRBJ2-1 | TRBV27 | NA | CASSFTGGQAEQFF
TRBJ1-2 | TRBV28 | NA | CASSLRIGGYTF
TRBJ2-7 | TRBV27 | NA | CASSLGPDRAYEQYF
TRBJ1-1 | TRBV2 | NA | CASDRGGTEAFF
TRBJ1-1 | TRBV6-5 | NA | CASSYLSSVTEAFF
TRBJ2-1 | TRBV7-9 | NA | CASSSLVTLNEQFF
TRBJ2-1 | TRBV4-1 | many | CASSQVGTSEINEQFF
TRBJ1-6 | TRBV7-3 | NA | CASSLGGTGVSSPLHF
TRBJ1-1 | TRBV12-3/TRBV12-4 | NA | CASSYIAATEAFF
TRBJ2-5 | TRBV19 | NA | CASSPQAGPQETQYF
TRBJ1-2 | TRBV5-1 | NA | CASSLGGTVIGYTF